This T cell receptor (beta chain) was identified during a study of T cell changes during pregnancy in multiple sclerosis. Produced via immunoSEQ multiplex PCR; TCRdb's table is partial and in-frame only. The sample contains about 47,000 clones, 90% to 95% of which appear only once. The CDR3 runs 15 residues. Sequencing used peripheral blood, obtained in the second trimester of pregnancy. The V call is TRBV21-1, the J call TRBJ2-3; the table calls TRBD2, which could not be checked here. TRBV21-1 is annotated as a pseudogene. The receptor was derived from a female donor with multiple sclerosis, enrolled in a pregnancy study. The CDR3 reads CASSHLADHTDTQYF. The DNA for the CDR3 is TGTGCCAGCAGCCATCTAGCGGACCACACAGATACGCAGTATTTT.